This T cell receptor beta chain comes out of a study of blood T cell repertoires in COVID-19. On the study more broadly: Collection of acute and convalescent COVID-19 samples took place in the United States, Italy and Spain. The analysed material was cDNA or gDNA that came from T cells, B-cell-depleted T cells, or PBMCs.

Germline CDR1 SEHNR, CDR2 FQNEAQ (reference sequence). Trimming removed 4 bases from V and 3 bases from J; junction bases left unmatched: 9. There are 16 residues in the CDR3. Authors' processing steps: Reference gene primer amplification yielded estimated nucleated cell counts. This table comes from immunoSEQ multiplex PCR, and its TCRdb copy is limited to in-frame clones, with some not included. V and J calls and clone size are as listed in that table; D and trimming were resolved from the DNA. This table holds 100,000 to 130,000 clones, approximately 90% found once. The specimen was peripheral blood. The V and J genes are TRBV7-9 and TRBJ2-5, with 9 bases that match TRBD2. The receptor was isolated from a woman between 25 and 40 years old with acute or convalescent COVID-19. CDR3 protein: CASSSPRGGGEETQYF. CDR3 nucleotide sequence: TGTGCCAGCAGCTCCCCACGTGGCGGGGGGGAAGAGACCCAGTACTTC.